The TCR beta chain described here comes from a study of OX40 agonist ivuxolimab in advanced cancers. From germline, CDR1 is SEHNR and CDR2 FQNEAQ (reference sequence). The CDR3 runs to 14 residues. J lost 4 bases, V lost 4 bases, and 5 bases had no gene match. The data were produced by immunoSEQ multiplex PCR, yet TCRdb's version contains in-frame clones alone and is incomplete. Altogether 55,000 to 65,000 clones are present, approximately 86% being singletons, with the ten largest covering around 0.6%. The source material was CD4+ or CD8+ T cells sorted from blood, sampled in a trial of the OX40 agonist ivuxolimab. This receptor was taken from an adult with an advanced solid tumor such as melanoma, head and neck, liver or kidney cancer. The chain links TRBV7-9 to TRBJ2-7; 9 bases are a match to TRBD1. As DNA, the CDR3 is TGTGCCAGCAGCTCTACAGGGGGCAATTACGAGCAGTACTTC. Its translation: CASSSTGGNYEQYF.